These 19 T cell receptor beta chains share one sample of origin, sequenced in a study of TET2 disruption in CD19-targeted CAR T cells. Treatment defined: autologous CTL019 cells: CD19 CAR with 4-1BB and CD3 zeta domains. The method was immunoSEQ multiplex PCR; TCRdb's version includes in-frame clones alone and lacks a portion of them. The sample totals approximately 27,000 clones. These TCRs are of unknown antigen specificity. Sequenced here: CD8- CAR+ T cells sorted from cultured blood T cells, sampled for CD19 CAR T cell therapy. Subset meaning: CD8-negative CAR-positive T cells from the infusion product. The receptors come from an older man with chronic lymphocytic leukemia.

In the case of this clone: The read terminates 3 residues before the CDR3 end, so the remaining end is supplied by the germline J gene. The rearrangement joins TRBV18 to TRBJ2-4; tentative D call: TRBD2 (6 bases). Germline V gene sequence: CDR1 KGHSH, CDR2 LQKENI. This CDR3 contains 14 residues. CDR3 protein: CASSPPGGVETQYF. The sequenced part of the CDR3 DNA is TGTGCCAGCTCACCACCGGGCGGGGTCGAGACT.

Points on this clone: The CDR3 is cut off 3 residues early in the read; its end comes from the germline J gene. This chain joins TRBV18 and TRBJ1-1; tentative D call: TRBD1 (5 bases). The CDR3 sequence is 15 residues long. Germline V gene data show CDR1 as KGHSH and CDR2 as LQKENI. CDR3 DNA, as far as it was read: TGTGCCAGCTCACCACGCGGCCAGGGTGGAGATACG. It translates to CASSPRGQGGDT. The CDR3 as a whole reads CASSPRGQGGDTAFF.

Worth noting for this clone: The CDR3 end is not reached by the read, which stops 3 residues before it; the germline J gene fills it in. V and J are TRBV20-1 and TRBJ1-5; D uncertain. There are 14 residues in the CDR3. Trimming left V 1 base short and J 6 bases short, with 13 bases between. The V gene's germline CDR1 is DFQATT and CDR2 SNEGSKA (reference sequence). The DNA read from the CDR3 is TGCAGTGCTAGAGGCGCGGCCCTCGGTCAGCCC. It translates to CSARGAALGQP. The entire CDR3 protein is CSARGAALGQPQHF.

A remark on this clone: The missing CDR3 end, 3 residues past where the read stops, is filled in from the germline J gene. The chain recombines TRBV20-1 with TRBJ2-5; 11 nucleotides align to TRBD2. Germline values: CDR1 DFQATT, CDR2 SNEGSKA (reference sequence). The CDR3 length is 19 residues. With 0 bases clipped from V and 2 bases from J, the junction kept 14 bases outside the gene matches. CDR3 DNA, as far as it was read: TGCAGTGCTAGAGATCTTATAACTAGCGGGGGAAGATGGCAAGAGACC. Translated, it gives CSARDLITSGGRWQET. The whole CDR3 protein is CSARDLITSGGRWQETQYF.

Of note for this clone: The sequence runs out 3 residues before the end of the CDR3; the remainder is reconstructed from the germline J gene. The J gene is TRBJ2-5, the V gene TRBV12-3 or TRBV12-4; the match to TRBD1 covers 9 bases. The V segment lost 5 bases and the J segment 1 base; nucleotides outside the gene matches: 5. The CDR3 runs 15 residues. The CDR3 is CASSPRDRVQETQYF. CDR3 bases read: TGTGCCAGCAGTCCACGGGACAGGGTCCAAGAGACC.

In the case of this clone: The observed sequence ends 3 residues before the CDR3 terminus, with the missing tail filled in from the germline J gene. The chain combines TRBV10-3 with TRBJ2-7; 12 bases match TRBD1. This CDR3 has 16 amino acids. Germline V CDR1 and CDR2: ENHRY, SYGVKD. The trim removed 2 bases at V and 6 bases at J, leaving 8 bases unmatched. CDR3 amino acids: CAISEPGTGGPGEQYF. The covered CDR3 bases are TGTGCCATCAGTGAGCCGGGGACAGGGGGCCCCGGCGAG.

Notes on this clone: The sequence runs out 3 residues before the end of the CDR3; the remainder is reconstructed from the germline J gene. This chain uses TRBV20-1 with TRBJ2-7, with D perhaps TRBD1 (5 bases). The CDR3 contains 15 residues. The V gene lost 0 bases and the J gene lost 0 bases, with 12 bases spanning the gap. Germline values: CDR1 DFQATT, CDR2 SNEGSKA (reference sequence). Here the CDR3 reads CSARDQSRASYEQYF. The CDR3 DNA, read in part, is TGCAGTGCTAGAGATCAGAGCAGGGCCTCCTACGAG.

Turning to this clone: The sequenced fragment ends 3 residues before the CDR3 boundary, so the rest is inferred from the germline J gene. This sequence joins TRBV7-2 and TRBJ1-2; 7 nucleotides match TRBD1. This CDR3 is 14 amino acids long. V shed 1 base and J 7 bases; nucleotides not matched to a gene: 6. CDR1 and CDR2 (germline): SGHTA, FQGNSA. CDR3 loop: CASSLEEGALGYTF. Partial CDR3 DNA: TGTGCCAGCAGCTTAGAGGAGGGGGCCCTTGGC. Based on the CDR3 plus reference TRBV7-2 and TRBJ1-2, the full variable domain is GAGVSQSPSNKVTEKGKDVELRCDPISGHTALYWYRQSLGQGLEFLIYFQGNSAPDKSGLPSDRFSAERTGGSVSTLTIQRTQQEDSAVYLCASSLEEGALGYTFGSGTRLTVV.

On this clone itself: The read falls 3 residues short of the CDR3 end, and the missing part is taken from the germline J gene. The rearrangement uses TRBV7-6 and TRBJ2-7; 9 bases align to TRBD1. This CDR3 spans 14 amino acids. With V trimmed by 1 base and J by 6 bases, 4 bases remained unmatched. Looked up from germline, CDR1 is SGHVS and CDR2 is FNYEAQ. The CDR3 loop reads CASSLEGQGGEQYF. Partial CDR3 DNA: TGTGCCAGCAGCTTAGAGGGACAGGGTGGCGAG.

Regarding this clone: At one boundary the junction diverges from the germline segment, which might be a read error. The read falls 3 residues short of the CDR3 end, and the missing part is taken from the germline J gene. The sample holds other DNA sequences that translate to the same CDR3. The V gene is TRBV10-3, the J gene TRBJ1-3; D perhaps matches TRBD1 (6 bases). The CDR3 consists of 14 residues. Germline CDR1 is ENHRY and CDR2 is SYGVKD. The CDR3 spells CAISGTANGNTIYF. The part of the CDR3 DNA that was read is TGTGCCATCAGTGGGACAGCTAATGGAAACACT.

Note on this clone: The CDR3 goes on 3 residues after the read ends, and that part is filled in from the germline J gene. The chain links TRBV3-1 (or the pseudogene TRBV3-2) to TRBJ2-2, with 9 positions matching TRBD2. The junction had 4 bases not matched to a gene; V was cut back by 7 bases and J by 1 base. The CDR3 totals 15 residues. From germline, CDR1 is LGHDT and CDR2 YNNKEL (reference sequence). The CDR3 region is CASTATSGNTGELFF. The CDR3 DNA, read in part, is TGTGCCAGCACCGCGACTAGCGGGAACACCGGGGAG.

In regard to this clone: The DNA ends 3 residues before the CDR3 does, and the rest of the CDR3 is filled in from the germline J gene. The chain uses TRBV9 and TRBJ1-6; TRBD1 matches at 7 bases. Trimming removed 4 bases from V and 7 bases from J; junction bases left unmatched: 11. The CDR3 loop spans 16 amino acids. Germline CDR1 is SGDLS and CDR2 is YYNGEE. The CDR3 sequence is CASSPSTGQGNSPLHF. The CDR3 bases that were read are TGTGCCAGCAGCCCATCGACAGGGCAAGGGAATTCACCC.

CDR3 DNA, as far as it was read: TGTGCCAGCAGCTTAGAGGGGACAGGGAGAGAAAAA. Translating gives CASSLEGTGREK. The whole CDR3 region reads CASSLEGTGREKLFF. This chain joins TRBV7-9 and TRBJ1-4; TRBD1 matches 9 bases. With the read ending 3 residues before the CDR3 end, the germline J gene is used to fill in that end. CDR3 size: 15 residues. Germline V gene data show CDR1 as SEHNR and CDR2 as FQNEAQ (reference sequence). V lost 1 base, J lost 8 bases, and 5 bases stayed unmatched.

As concerns this clone: The read ends 3 residues before the CDR3 terminus; that terminus is restored from the germline J gene. The chain uses TRBV18 and TRBJ2-3; D is possibly TRBD1 (6 bases). V lost 0 bases to trimming and J lost 1 base, with 17 bases between them. Per germline, CDR1 KGHSH and CDR2 LQKENI. The CDR3 has 18 residues. The chain's CDR3 is CASSPPGAVNSRTDTQYF. The CDR3 DNA, read in part, is TGTGCCAGCTCACCACCGGGGGCAGTCAATTCCCGCACAGATACG.

About this clone itself: Germline is not matched at one junction end, which may reflect a read error. With the read ending 3 residues before the CDR3 end, the germline J gene is used to fill in that end. This sample also contains other DNA sequences that code for the same CDR3. This rearrangement joins TRBV6-1 to TRBJ1-2, with D maybe TRBD1 (6 bases). This CDR3 has 14 amino acids. Germline CDR1 is MNHNS and CDR2 is SASEGT. Incomplete CDR3 DNA: TGTGCCAGCAGTGAAAATGGGGGCGGCTATGGT. The encoded protein is CASSENGGGYG. The whole CDR3 protein reads CASSENGGGYGYTF.

With respect to this clone: The sequence runs out 3 residues before the end of the CDR3; the remainder is reconstructed from the germline J gene. This chain uses TRBV20-1 with TRBJ2-4; D uncertain. This CDR3 spans 12 amino acids. Germline CDR1 is DFQATT and CDR2 is SNEGSKA (reference sequence). CDR3 protein: CSASYQGLAQYF. The sequenced part of the CDR3 DNA is TGCAGTGCTTCCTACCAAGGGCTTGCT.

As regards this clone: Read coverage stops 3 residues before the CDR3 terminus; the germline J gene supplies the remainder. The chain joins TRBV7-9 to TRBJ1-1, with a tentative D call TRBD1 (5 bases). The CDR3 is 13 residues long. CDR1 and CDR2 from the germline V gene are SEHNR and FQNEAQ (reference sequence). CDR3 amino acids: CASSLVGGNGAFF. The CDR3 bases that were read are TGTGCCAGCAGCTTAGTCGGGGGAAACGGC.

Comment on this clone: The observed sequence ends 3 residues before the CDR3 terminus, with the missing tail filled in from the germline J gene. This rearrangement joins TRBV6-2 or TRBV6-3 to TRBJ1-2; tentative D call: TRBD1 (6 bases). CDR1 and CDR2 (germline): MNHEY, SVGEGT. This CDR3 region has 15 residues. The part of the CDR3 DNA that was read is TGTGCCAGCAGTTACCCCGGGATATGGGACAATGAC. The encoded protein is CASSYPGIWDND. The whole CDR3 sequence is CASSYPGIWDNDYTF.

Note on this clone: The read ends 3 residues before the CDR3 terminus; that terminus is restored from the germline J gene. Other DNA sequences in the sample encode the same CDR3. The genes are TRBV5-1 and TRBJ1-2; 7 nucleotides match TRBD1. Germline CDR1 is SGHRS and CDR2 is YFSETQ. The CDR3 sequence is 15 residues long. The V gene end was trimmed by 6 bases and the J gene end by 4 bases; junction bases not matched to a gene: 12. The CDR3 DNA, read in part, is TGCGCCAGCACAAAAGGGGACAGTGAGTTCTATGGC. Translation gives CASTKGDSEFYG. From start to end, the CDR3 is CASTKGDSEFYGYTF.